The 9 T cell receptor beta chains below come from one sample, sequenced in a study of CD39 and CD103 CD8 tumor-infiltrating T cells. Generated by immunoSEQ multiplex PCR, the TCRdb table keeps only in-frame clones and is missing some. The sample carries 15,000 to 20,000 clones, around 90% recorded once. The sequencing input was CD8+ T cells sorted from blood. Subset specified: total memory CD8 T cells (CD45RA-CCR7+/-) from blood or uninvolved lymph node. These receptors were collected from a human donor with head and neck squamous cell carcinoma.

The rearrangement joins TRBV6-1 to TRBJ2-5; D is possibly TRBD1 or TRBD2 (5 bases each). Germline V lookup: CDR1 MNHNS, CDR2 SASEGT. CDR3 size: 15 residues. Trimming took 6 bases from V and 4 from J, leaving 18 bases between them. CDR3 in amino acids: CASSPSVGAGETQYF. In DNA, the CDR3 is TGTGCCAGCAGCCCAAGCGTAGGGGCGGGAGAGACCCAGTACTTC.

This sequence joins TRBV28 and TRBJ2-7; D is unclear. Germline CDR1 MDHEN, CDR2 SYDVKM. Trimming stripped 7 bases from V and 2 bases from J, with 12 bases between. The CDR3 has 13 residues. The CDR3 protein is CASTHDGAYEQYF. CDR3 bases: TGTGCCAGCACCCATGACGGCGCCTACGAGCAGTACTTC.

The chain employs TRBV29-1 and TRBJ1-2; 7 bases are a match to TRBD1. The V segment lost 6 bases and the J segment 3 bases; nucleotides outside the gene matches: 7. This CDR3 is built from 13 residues. The germline gives CDR1 SQVTM, CDR2 ANQGSEA. This chain's CDR3 is CSVTGTADYGYTF. The CDR3 coding sequence is TGCAGCGTCACCGGGACAGCGGACTATGGCTACACCTTC.

This clone was seen more than once but under ten times. This rearrangement joins TRBV19 to TRBJ1-1, with D maybe TRBD1 (5 bases). Trimming took off 6 bases at V and 3 bases at J, with 14 bases between the two ends. The CDR3 sequence is 14 residues long. Germline values: CDR1 LNHDA, CDR2 SQIVND (reference sequence). In DNA, the CDR3 is TGTGCCAGTAGCCCATTCGGGGGTCACACTGAAGCTTTCTTT. It encodes CASSPFGGHTEAFF.

This rearrangement joins TRBV16 to TRBJ1-1; tentative D call: TRBD1 (5 bases). V lost 1 base, J lost 1 base, and 10 bases lay in between. The CDR3 covers 15 residues. In germline, CDR1 is KGHSY, CDR2 FQNENV. Here the CDR3 reads CASSQFQTANTEAFF. The CDR3 DNA is TGTGCCAGCAGCCAATTCCAGACAGCGAACACTGAAGCTTTCTTT.

Points on this clone: Sequence at one end of the junction differs from germline and may be a read error. This chain joins TRBV6-1 and TRBJ2-3; TRBD2 aligns across 8 bases. CDR3 size: 15 residues. Germline V gene lookup returns CDR1 MNHNS and CDR2 SASEGT. The CDR3 loop reads CASSEAGDDTDTQYF. DNA for the CDR3: TGTGCCAGCAGCGAAGCGGGGGACGACACAGATACGCAGTATTTT.

The V and J genes are TRBV7-9 and TRBJ2-3; 7 bases match TRBD1. V lost 6 bases, J lost 3 bases, and 9 bases stayed unmatched. In germline, CDR1 is SEHNR, CDR2 FQNEAQ (reference sequence). The CDR3 sequence is 15 residues long. CDR3 nucleotide sequence: TGTGCCAGCAGGTTAACAGGGGCGCTTACAGATACGCAGTATTTT. This codes for CASRLTGALTDTQYF.

The V and J genes are TRBV6-1 and TRBJ1-4; a possible D gene is TRBD1 (5 bases). The CDR3 consists of 15 residues. The germline CDR1 and CDR2 sequences are MNHNS and SASEGT. V gave up 3 bases and J gave up 8 bases, with 16 bases separating them. The CDR3 protein is CASSDLFYQGEKLFF. The CDR3 DNA reads as TGTGCCAGCAGTGACCTTTTTTACCAGGGAGAAAAACTGTTTTTT.

The DNA for the CDR3 is TGCAGCGTGGCCGGGACAGGAGTAATGAACACTGAAGCTTTCTTT. Its translation is CSVAGTGVMNTEAFF. This sequence joins TRBV29-1 and TRBJ1-1, with TRBD1 identical over 8 bases. This CDR3 comprises 15 residues. V trimming: 6 bases; J trimming: 0 bases; junction bases outside the gene matches: 9. CDR1 and CDR2 from the germline V gene are SQVTM and ANQGSEA.